This entry lists 20 T cell receptor beta chains sequenced from one sample in a study of T-cell reconstitution after alpha-beta-depleted transplantation in children. The TCRbeta library incorporated unique molecular identifiers. TCRdb called the PCR reads again in MiXCR, with one record for every CDR3 protein. The sample has roughly 150,000 distinct CDR3 sequences, roughly 11% seen once; the top ten hold about 13%. The sample was PBMCs, taken before TCRalphabeta/CD19-depleted stem cell transplant. The receptors originated from a boy between 2 and 10 years old with acute myeloid leukemia, due to receive a stem cell transplant.

The chain couples TRBV12-5 to TRBJ2-7; possible D gene TRBD1, 5 bases. V lost 2 bases to trimming and J lost 6 bases, with 11 bases between them. This CDR3 contains 13 residues. Germline CDR1 is LGHNT and CDR2 is FRNRAP. The CDR3 DNA follows: TGTGCTAGTGGTTTGTGGGGCCTTAGCGAGCAGTACGTC. Its protein product is CASGLWGLSEQYV.

This clonotype showed up many times. This sequence joins TRBV5-1 and TRBJ2-5, with D unresolved. The CDR3 totals 14 residues. CDR1 and CDR2 (germline): SGHRS, YFSETQ. The V end lost 0 bases, the J end lost 4 bases, and 10 bases lay between the germline ends. CDR3 sequence (DNA): TGCGCCAGCAGCTTGGGAGTAGCAATAGAGACCCAGTACTTC. Translating gives CASSLGVAIETQYF.

On this clonotype itself: This may come from a read error, since a much larger clone is one base off. The CDR3 does not end in the conserved phenylalanine or tryptophan, so this is likely a read error. V is TRBV6-5 and J is TRBJ2-2; D tentatively reads TRBD1 or TRBD2 (5 bases each). Deletions cut 2 bases from V and 2 bases from J, with 6 bases between. Germline V gene sequence: CDR1 MNHEY, CDR2 SVGAGI. The CDR3 sequence is 14 residues long. The CDR3 loop is CASSYGGNTGELFL. The CDR3 DNA follows: TGTGCCAGCAGTTACGGGGGTAACACCGGGGAGCTGTTTTTA.

This clonotype appeared many times. This rearrangement joins TRBV2 to TRBJ2-3; no definite D call. This CDR3 has 15 amino acids. V lost 1 base and J lost 8, with 16 bases in between. Germline V gene sequence: CDR1 SNHLY, CDR2 FYNNEI. DNA for the CDR3: TGTGCCAGCAGTGAAGACTGGTCACGGGCAGGTACGCAGTATTTT. The encoded protein is CASSEDWSRAGTQYF. Full variable domain (outside the CDR3, taken from reference TRBV2 and TRBJ2-3): EPEVTQTPSHQVTQMGQEVILRCVPISNHLYFYWYRQILGQKVEFLVSFYNNEISEKSEIFDDQFSVERPDGSNFTLKIRSTKLEDSAMYFCASSEDWSRAGTQYFGPGTRLTVL.

This clonotype came up many times. J is TRBJ1-2 and V is TRBV6-5; a possible D gene is TRBD1 (6 bases). Germline V gene data show CDR1 as MNHEY and CDR2 as SVGAGI. V was pared by 6 bases and J by 8 bases, with 13 bases between. The CDR3 spans 12 residues. Here the CDR3 DNA reads TGTGCCAGCAGCCTACAGGGTCGAGGCTACACCTTC. Translating gives CASSLQGRGYTF.

This clonotype was observed at least ten times. The gene calls are TRBV4-1 and TRBJ1-5, with D possibly matching TRBD1 (5 bases). V lost 3 bases to trimming and J lost 4 bases, with 13 bases between them. Germline CDR1 and CDR2: MGHRA and YSYEKL. The CDR3 spans 15 residues. The CDR3 sequence: CASSQGLPGNQPQHF. CDR3 DNA sequence: TGCGCCAGCAGCCAGGGTCTGCCAGGGAATCAGCCCCAGCATTTT.

This clonotype was recorded a few times. A much more abundant neighbour one base away suggests this may be a read error. The V and J genes are TRBV3-1 and TRBJ2-1; D could derive from TRBD1 or TRBD2 (5 bases each). This CDR3 has 17 amino acids. The germline V gene has CDR1 LGHDT and CDR2 YNNKEL (reference sequence). In nucleotides, the CDR3 is TGTGCCAGCACCCAAGAGGTCACGGGACGGTGGGGCAATGAGCAGTTCTTC. It specifies CASTQEVTGRWGNEQFF.

This clonotype was recorded once. A clone one base away is much larger, so this may be a read error. The V gene is TRBV12-3 or TRBV12-4, the J gene TRBJ2-2, with D possibly being TRBD2 (5 bases). Trimming took off 11 bases at V and 1 base at J, with 14 bases between the two ends. This CDR3 is 14 amino acids long. CDR3 coding DNA: TGTGCCGGCACTGGACTGGGGAACACCGGGGAGCTGTTTTTT. It codes for CAGTGLGNTGELFF.

In this sample, this clonotype turned up a few times. As DNA, the CDR3 is TGTGCCAGCAGCGCCCAGTTGAATGGGGCCAACGTCCTGACTTTC. It is translated as CASSAQLNGANVLTF. This sequence joins TRBV7-9 and TRBJ2-6, with D unclear. This CDR3 is 15 amino acids long. V was clipped by 5 bases and J by 3 bases, with 11 bases between them. Germline values: CDR1 SEHNR, CDR2 FQNEAQ (reference sequence).

This clonotype was picked up many times. V is TRBV5-1 and J is TRBJ2-1; TRBD2 agrees at 9 bases. Unmatched junction bases numbered 10, after V lost 2 bases and J lost 7 bases. Germline V gene lookup returns CDR1 SGHRS and CDR2 YFSETQ. CDR3 size: 16 residues. CDR3 in DNA: TGCGCCAGCAGCTTAAGGGAATCGAGCGGGGGGAATGAGCAGTTCTTC. It encodes CASSLRESSGGNEQFF.

This clonotype was counted at least ten times. The rearrangement uses TRBV9 and TRBJ1-1; a weak D match, TRBD1 (5 bases). Trimming removed 3 bases from V and 0 bases from J, with 6 bases in between. Looked up from germline, CDR1 is SGDLS and CDR2 is YYNGEE. The CDR3 has 13 amino acids. Here the CDR3 reads CASSGQLNTEAFF. Written as DNA, the CDR3 is TGTGCCAGCAGCGGACAGTTGAACACTGAAGCTTTCTTT.

This clonotype was seen ten or more times. J is TRBJ2-5 and V is TRBV2; 10 positions agree with TRBD2. The junction had 6 bases not matched to a gene; V was cut back by 3 bases and J by 5 bases. Looked up from germline, CDR1 is SNHLY and CDR2 is FYNNEI. There are 15 residues in the CDR3. DNA of the CDR3: TGTGCCAGCAGTGAGTTAGCGGGGGGTCCGGAGACCCAGTACTTC. Protein: CASSELAGGPETQYF.

The table lists this clonotype with many counts. J is TRBJ2-2 and V is TRBV5-1, with D unresolved. With 0 bases removed from V and 4 bases from J, the gap between germline ends came to 13 bases. Germline-derived CDR1 and CDR2 are SGHRS and YFSETQ. The CDR3 sequence is 16 residues long. The CDR3: CASSLERATRTGELFF. For the CDR3, the DNA is TGCGCCAGCAGCTTGGAAAGGGCCACGCGCACCGGGGAGCTGTTTTTT.

With respect to this clonotype: Lacking the conserved final phenylalanine or tryptophan, this CDR3 likely reflects a read error. The V gene is TRBV7-2, the J gene TRBJ2-1; D perhaps matches TRBD2 (6 bases). The CDR3 length is 15 residues. From germline, CDR1 is SGHTA and CDR2 FQGNSA. CDR3 loop: CASSLGTPNYNEQFL. The CDR3 coding sequence is TGTGCCAGTAGCTTAGGGACTCCGAACTACAATGAGCAGTTCCTC.

This clonotype was recorded at least ten times. V is TRBV12-3 or TRBV12-4 and J is TRBJ1-4, with no clear D. The CDR3 is made up of 14 amino acids. V gave up 2 bases and J gave up 8 bases, with 12 bases separating them. The CDR3 protein is CASSLPTVGEKLFF. Here the CDR3 DNA reads TGTGCCAGCAGTTTACCGACCGTGGGGGAAAAACTGTTTTTT.

This clonotype was seen ten or more times. The rearrangement links TRBV28 to TRBJ1-2; the D is unclear. Germline-derived CDR1 and CDR2 are MDHEN and SYDVKM. V lost 3 bases and J lost 8, with 7 bases in between. The CDR3 spans 11 residues. The CDR3 spells CASSFQGGYTF. As DNA, the CDR3 is TGTGCCAGCAGTTTTCAAGGAGGCTACACCTTC.

This clonotype was counted ten times or more. The rearrangement uses TRBV27 and TRBJ2-1; tentatively, D is TRBD2 (6 bases). Germline loops: CDR1 MNHEY, CDR2 SMNVEV (reference sequence). The length of the CDR3 is 14 residues. Deletions cut 3 bases from V and 9 bases from J, with 15 bases between. The CDR3 here is CASSLGAGGVEQFF. DNA for the CDR3: TGTGCCAGCAGTTTGGGTGCCGGAGGGGTTGAGCAGTTCTTC.

This clonotype is categorized as medium-sized. The chain links TRBV4-1 to TRBJ2-7, with D possibly matching TRBD1 (5 bases). CDR1 and CDR2 (germline): MGHRA, YSYEKL. The length of the CDR3 is 16 residues. With 0 bases removed from V and 0 bases from J, the gap between germline ends came to 12 bases. The CDR3 bases are TGCGCCAGCAGCCAAGAGACCAGACAGAACTCCTACGAGCAGTACTTC. Translated, it gives CASSQETRQNSYEQYF.

This clonotype was recorded many times. The J gene is TRBJ2-7, the V gene TRBV6-1, with 7 bases fitting TRBD2. V dropped 2 bases and J dropped 2; count of bases not matched to a gene: 6. The CDR3 has 15 residues. From germline, CDR1 is MNHNS and CDR2 SASEGT. As DNA, the CDR3 is TGTGCCAGCAGTGAACGGGAGGAGGGGACCTACGAGCAGTACTTC. This codes for CASSEREEGTYEQYF.

This clonotype showed up many times. This chain links TRBV7-9 with TRBJ2-2; 9 bases map to TRBD1. Germline lookup yields CDR1 SEHNR and CDR2 FQNEAQ (reference sequence). V lost 4 bases and J lost 9; bases outside the gene matches: 9. The CDR3 spans 15 residues. CDR3 sequence reads: CASSSGTGSMRELFF. CDR3 DNA sequence: TGTGCCAGCAGCTCCGGGACAGGGTCTATGCGGGAGCTGTTTTTT.